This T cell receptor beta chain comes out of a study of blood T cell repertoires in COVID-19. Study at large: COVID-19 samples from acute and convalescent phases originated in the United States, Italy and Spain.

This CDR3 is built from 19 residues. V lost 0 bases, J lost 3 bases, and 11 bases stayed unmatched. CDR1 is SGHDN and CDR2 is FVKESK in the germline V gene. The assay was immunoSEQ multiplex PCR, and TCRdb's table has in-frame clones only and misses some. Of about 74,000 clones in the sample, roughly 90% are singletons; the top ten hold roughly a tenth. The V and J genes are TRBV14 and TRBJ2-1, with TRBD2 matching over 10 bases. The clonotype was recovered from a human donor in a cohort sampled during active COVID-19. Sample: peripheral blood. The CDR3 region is CASSQEDWEVAGGYNEQFF. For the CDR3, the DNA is TGTGCCAGCAGCCAAGAAGACTGGGAAGTAGCGGGAGGCTACAATGAGCAGTTCTTC.